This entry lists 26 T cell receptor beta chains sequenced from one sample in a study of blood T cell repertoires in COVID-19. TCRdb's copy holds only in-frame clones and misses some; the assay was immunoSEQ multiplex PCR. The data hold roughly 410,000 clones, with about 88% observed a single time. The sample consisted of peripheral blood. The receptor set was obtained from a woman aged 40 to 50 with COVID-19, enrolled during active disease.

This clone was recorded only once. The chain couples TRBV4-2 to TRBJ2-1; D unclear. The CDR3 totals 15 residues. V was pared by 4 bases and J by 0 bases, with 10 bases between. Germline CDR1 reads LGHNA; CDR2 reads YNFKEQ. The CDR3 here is CASSPGASSYNEQFF. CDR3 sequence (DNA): TGTGCCAGCAGCCCCGGTGCGAGCTCCTACAATGAGCAGTTCTTC.

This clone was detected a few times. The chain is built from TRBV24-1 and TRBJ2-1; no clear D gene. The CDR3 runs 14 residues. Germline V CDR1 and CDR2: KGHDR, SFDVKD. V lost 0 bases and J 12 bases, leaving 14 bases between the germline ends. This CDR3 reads CATSDLGYSYGQFF. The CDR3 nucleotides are TGTGCCACCAGTGATTTGGGGTACAGCTATGGGCAGTTCTTC.

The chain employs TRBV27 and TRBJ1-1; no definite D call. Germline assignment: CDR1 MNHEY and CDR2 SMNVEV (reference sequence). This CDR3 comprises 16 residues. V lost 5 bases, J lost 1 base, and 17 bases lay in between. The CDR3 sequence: CASSPSAGEKNTEAFF. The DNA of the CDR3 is TGTGCCAGCAGTCCCTCGGCAGGCGAGAAGAACACTGAAGCTTTCTTT.

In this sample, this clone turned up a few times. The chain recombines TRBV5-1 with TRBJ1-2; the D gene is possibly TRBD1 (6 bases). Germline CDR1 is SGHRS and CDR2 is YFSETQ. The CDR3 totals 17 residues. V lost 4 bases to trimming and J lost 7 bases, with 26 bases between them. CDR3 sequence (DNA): TGCGCCAGCAGCCGCGGGTTACGGGACACCCTATCGGGTGGCTACACCTTC. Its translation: CASSRGLRDTLSGGYTF. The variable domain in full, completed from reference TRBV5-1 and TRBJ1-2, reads KAGVTQTPRYLIKTRGQQVTLSCSPISGHRSVSWYQQTPGQGLQFLFEYFSETQRNKGNFPGRFSGRQFSNSRSEMNVSTLELGDSALYLCASSRGLRDTLSGGYTFGSGTRLTVV.

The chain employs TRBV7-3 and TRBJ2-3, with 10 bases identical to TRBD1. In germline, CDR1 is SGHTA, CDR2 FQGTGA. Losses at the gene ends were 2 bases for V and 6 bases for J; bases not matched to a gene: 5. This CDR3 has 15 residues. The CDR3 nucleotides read TGTGCCAGCAGCTTATTGGGACAGGGGTCCGATACGCAGTATTTT. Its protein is CASSLLGQGSDTQYF.

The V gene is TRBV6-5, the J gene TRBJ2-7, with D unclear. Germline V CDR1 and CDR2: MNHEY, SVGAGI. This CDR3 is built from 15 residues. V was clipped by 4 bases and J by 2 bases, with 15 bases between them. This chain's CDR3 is CASSSQNLYPYEQYF. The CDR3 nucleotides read TGTGCCAGCAGTTCCCAGAACCTTTATCCCTACGAGCAGTACTTC.

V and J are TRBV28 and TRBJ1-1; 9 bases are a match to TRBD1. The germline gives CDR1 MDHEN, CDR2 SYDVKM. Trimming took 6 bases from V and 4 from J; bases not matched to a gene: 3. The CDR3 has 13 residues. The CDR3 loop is CASRMTGGTEAFF. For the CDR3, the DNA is TGTGCCAGCAGGATGACAGGGGGCACTGAAGCTTTCTTT.

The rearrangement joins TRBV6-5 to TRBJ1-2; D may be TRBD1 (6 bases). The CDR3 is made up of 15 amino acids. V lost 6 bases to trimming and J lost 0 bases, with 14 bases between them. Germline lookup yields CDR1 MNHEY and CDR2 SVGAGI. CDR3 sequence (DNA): TGTGCCAGCAGGCCAGGGGCAGCCTCTAACTATGGCTACACCTTC. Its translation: CASRPGAASNYGYTF.

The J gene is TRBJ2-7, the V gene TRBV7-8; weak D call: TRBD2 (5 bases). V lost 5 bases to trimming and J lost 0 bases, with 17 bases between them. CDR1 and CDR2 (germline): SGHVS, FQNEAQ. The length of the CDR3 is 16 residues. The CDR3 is CASSPTPRDFSYEQYF. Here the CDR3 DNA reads TGTGCCAGCAGCCCAACTCCACGGGATTTCTCCTACGAGCAGTACTTC.

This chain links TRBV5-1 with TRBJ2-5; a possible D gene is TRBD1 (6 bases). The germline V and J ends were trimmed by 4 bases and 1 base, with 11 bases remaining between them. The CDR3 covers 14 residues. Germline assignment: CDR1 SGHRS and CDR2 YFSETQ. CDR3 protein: CASSRPGAQETQYF. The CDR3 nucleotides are TGCGCCAGCAGCCGGCCAGGGGCCCAAGAGACCCAGTACTTC.

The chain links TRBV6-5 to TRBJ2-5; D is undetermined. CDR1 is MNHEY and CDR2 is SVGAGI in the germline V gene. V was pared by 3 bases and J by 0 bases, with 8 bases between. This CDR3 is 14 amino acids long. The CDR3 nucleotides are TGTGCCAGCAGTTATTTACGGGACCAAGAGACCCAGTACTTC. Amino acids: CASSYLRDQETQYF.

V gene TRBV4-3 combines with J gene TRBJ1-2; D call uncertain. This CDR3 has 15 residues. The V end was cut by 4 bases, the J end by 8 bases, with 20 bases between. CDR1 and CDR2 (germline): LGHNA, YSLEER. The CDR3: CASSPSGPPVVGYTF. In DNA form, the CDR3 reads TGCGCCAGCAGCCCCTCCGGTCCCCCGGTAGTCGGCTACACCTTC.

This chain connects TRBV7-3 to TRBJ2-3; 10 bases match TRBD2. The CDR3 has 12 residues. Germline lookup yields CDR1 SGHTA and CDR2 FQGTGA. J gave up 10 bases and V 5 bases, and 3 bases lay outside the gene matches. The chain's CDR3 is CASSQTSGAQYF. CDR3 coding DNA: TGTGCCAGCAGCCAAACTAGCGGGGCGCAGTATTTT.

Here the CDR3 DNA reads TGTGCCAGCAGTGACAGACTAGCGGGGGGGCGGGGCGGGGAGCTGTTTTTT. Translated: CASSDRLAGGRGGELFF. The chain carries TRBV2 and TRBJ2-2; 14 bases fit TRBD2. The CDR3 runs to 17 residues. Per germline, CDR1 SNHLY and CDR2 FYNNEI. V shed 3 bases, J shed 7 bases, and the junction held 7 bases outside the gene matches.

CDR3 amino acids: CASGGGYGYTF. The CDR3 bases are TGTGCCAGCGGCGGAGGCTATGGCTACACCTTC. The chain links TRBV2 to TRBJ1-2; D ambiguous. Trimming cost V 8 bases and J 4 bases, with 8 bases left between them. Per germline, CDR1 SNHLY and CDR2 FYNNEI. The CDR3 runs 11 residues.

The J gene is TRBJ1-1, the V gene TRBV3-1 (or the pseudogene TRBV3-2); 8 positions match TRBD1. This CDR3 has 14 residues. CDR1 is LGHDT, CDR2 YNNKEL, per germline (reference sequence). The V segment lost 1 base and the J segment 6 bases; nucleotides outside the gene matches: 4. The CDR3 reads CASSQGTGRSEAFF. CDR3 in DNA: TGTGCCAGCAGCCAAGGGACAGGGCGGTCTGAAGCTTTCTTT.

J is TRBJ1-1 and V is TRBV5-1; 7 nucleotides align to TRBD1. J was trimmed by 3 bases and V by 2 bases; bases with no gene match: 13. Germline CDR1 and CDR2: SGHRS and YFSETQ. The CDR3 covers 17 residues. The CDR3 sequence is CASSLGQESRFYTEAFF. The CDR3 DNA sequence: TGCGCCAGCAGCTTAGGACAGGAATCCAGGTTTTACACTGAAGCTTTCTTT.

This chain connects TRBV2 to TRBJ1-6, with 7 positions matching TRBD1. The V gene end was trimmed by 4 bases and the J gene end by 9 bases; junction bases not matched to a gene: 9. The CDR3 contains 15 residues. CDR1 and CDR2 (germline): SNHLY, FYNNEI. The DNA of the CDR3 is TGTGCCAGCAGTGCGGAACAGGGGCTGTCTTCACCCCTCCACTTT. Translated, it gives CASSAEQGLSSPLHF.

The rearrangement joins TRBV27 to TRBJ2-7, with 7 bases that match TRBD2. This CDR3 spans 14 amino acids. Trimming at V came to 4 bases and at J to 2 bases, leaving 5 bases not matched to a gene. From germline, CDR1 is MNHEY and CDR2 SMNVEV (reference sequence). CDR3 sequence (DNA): TGTGCCAGCAGTTCCACTAGCGCCCCCTACGAGCAGTACTTC. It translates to CASSSTSAPYEQYF.

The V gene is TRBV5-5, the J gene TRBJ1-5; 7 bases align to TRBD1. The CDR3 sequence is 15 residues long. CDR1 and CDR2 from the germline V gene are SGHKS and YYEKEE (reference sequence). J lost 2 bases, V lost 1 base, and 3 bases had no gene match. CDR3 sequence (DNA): TGTGCCAGCAGCTTGAGGACAGGTCGCAATCAGCCCCAGCATTTT. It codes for CASSLRTGRNQPQHF. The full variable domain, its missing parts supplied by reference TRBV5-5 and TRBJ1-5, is DAGVTQSPTHLIKTRGQQVTLRCSPISGHKSVSWYQQVLGQGPQFIFQYYEKEERGRGNFPDRFSARQFPNYSSELNVNALLLGDSALYLCASSLRTGRNQPQHFGDGTRLSIL.

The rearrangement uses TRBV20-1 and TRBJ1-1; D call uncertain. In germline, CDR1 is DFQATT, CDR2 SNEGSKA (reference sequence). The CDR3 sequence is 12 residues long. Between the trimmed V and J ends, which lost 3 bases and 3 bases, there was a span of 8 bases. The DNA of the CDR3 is TGCAGTGCTAGTTACATCTACACTGAAGCTTTCTTT. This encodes CSASYIYTEAFF.

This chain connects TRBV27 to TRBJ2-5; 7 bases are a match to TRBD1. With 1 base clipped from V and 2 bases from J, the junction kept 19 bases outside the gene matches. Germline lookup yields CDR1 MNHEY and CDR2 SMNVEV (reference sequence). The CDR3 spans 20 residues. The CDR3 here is CASSLYDPGTVRNKQETQYF. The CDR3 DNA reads TGTGCCAGCAGTTTATATGACCCCGGGACAGTCAGAAACAAACAAGAGACCCAGTACTTC.

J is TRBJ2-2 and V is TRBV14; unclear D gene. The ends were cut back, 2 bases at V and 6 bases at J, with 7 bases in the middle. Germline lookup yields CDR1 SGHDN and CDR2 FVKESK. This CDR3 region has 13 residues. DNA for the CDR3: TGTGCCAGCAGCCAACACGAGGCCGGGGAGCTGTTTTTT. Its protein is CASSQHEAGELFF.

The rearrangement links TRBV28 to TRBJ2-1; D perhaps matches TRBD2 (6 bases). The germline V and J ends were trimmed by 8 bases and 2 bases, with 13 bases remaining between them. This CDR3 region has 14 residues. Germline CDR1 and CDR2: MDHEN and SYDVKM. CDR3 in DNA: TGTGCCAGCTGCCTAGGAGGGCCCTACAATGAGCAGTTCTTC. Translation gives CASCLGGPYNEQFF.

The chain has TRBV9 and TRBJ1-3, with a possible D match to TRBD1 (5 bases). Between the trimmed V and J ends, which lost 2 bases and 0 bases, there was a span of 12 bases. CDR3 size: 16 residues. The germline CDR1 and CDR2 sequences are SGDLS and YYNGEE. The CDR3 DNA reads TGTGCCAGCAGCGTCCGCGGGACCGGCTCTGGAAACACCATATATTTT. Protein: CASSVRGTGSGNTIYF.

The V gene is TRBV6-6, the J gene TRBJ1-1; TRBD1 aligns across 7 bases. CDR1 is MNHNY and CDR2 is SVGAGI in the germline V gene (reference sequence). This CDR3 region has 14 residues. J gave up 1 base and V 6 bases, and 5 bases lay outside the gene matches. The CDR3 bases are TGTGCCAGCAGGCTGGGACAGCCGAACACTGAAGCTTTCTTT. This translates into CASRLGQPNTEAFF.